What follows are 29 T cell receptor beta chains derived from one specimen sequenced in a study of blood T cell repertoires in COVID-19. Some clones are missing from TCRdb's copy, which holds only in-frame ones; the method was immunoSEQ multiplex PCR. Of approximately 170,000 clones in the sample, about nine tenths were seen once. Sequences were obtained from peripheral blood. The receptors originated from a man younger than 35 who had recovered from COVID-19.

This rearrangement joins TRBV18 to TRBJ2-7; TRBD2 agrees at 12 bases. Germline V lookup: CDR1 KGHSH, CDR2 LQKENI. The CDR3 contains 15 residues. The trim removed 6 bases at V and 2 bases at J, leaving 5 bases unmatched. The CDR3 loop is CASSGTSGGTYEQYF. The CDR3 coding sequence is TGTGCCAGCTCGGGAACTAGCGGGGGGACCTACGAGCAGTACTTC.

V and J are TRBV6-5 and TRBJ1-1, with D tentatively TRBD1 (5 bases). The V end was cut by 2 bases, the J end by 5 bases, with 12 bases between. The germline V gene encodes CDR1 MNHEY and CDR2 SVGAGI. This CDR3 spans 14 amino acids. The CDR3 reads CASSYPGGGTEAFF. The CDR3, as DNA: TGTGCCAGCAGTTACCCCGGGGGAGGGACTGAAGCTTTCTTT.

The rearrangement uses TRBV18 and TRBJ2-3; the match to TRBD1 covers 9 bases. The junction had 6 bases not matched to a gene; V was cut back by 0 bases and J by 5 bases. There are 16 residues in the CDR3. Germline values: CDR1 KGHSH, CDR2 LQKENI. CDR3 region: CASSPPMGQGRDTQYF. The DNA for the CDR3 is TGTGCCAGCTCACCACCGATGGGACAGGGTCGAGATACGCAGTATTTT.

This chain uses TRBV9 with TRBJ1-2; D might be TRBD1 (6 bases). The germline CDR1 and CDR2 sequences are SGDLS and YYNGEE. The ends were cut back, 4 bases at V and 7 bases at J, with 20 bases in the middle. The CDR3 is 15 residues long. This CDR3 is CASSPRGGAEAGYTF. The DNA of the CDR3 is TGTGCCAGCAGCCCCCGGGGGGGGGCAGAAGCTGGCTACACCTTC.

The chain has TRBV19 and TRBJ2-1, with unresolved D. The length of the CDR3 is 13 residues. Trimming left V 5 bases short and J 4 bases short, with 9 bases between. CDR1 and CDR2 from the germline V gene are LNHDA and SQIVND (reference sequence). CDR3 region: CASSGLTYNEQFF. In DNA form, the CDR3 reads TGTGCCAGTAGTGGCCTTACATACAATGAGCAGTTCTTC.

The chain employs TRBV5-1 and TRBJ2-1; the match to TRBD2 covers 15 bases. V lost 1 base, J lost 0 bases, and 8 bases stayed unmatched. CDR3 length equals 20 residues. Germline V gene data show CDR1 as SGHRS and CDR2 as YFSETQ. The CDR3 spells CASSLPAGLAGGSSYNEQFF. The CDR3 DNA sequence: TGCGCCAGCAGCTTGCCCGCCGGACTAGCGGGAGGGAGCTCCTACAATGAGCAGTTCTTC.

The gene calls are TRBV7-6 and TRBJ1-1; TRBD1 matches 9 bases. Germline-derived CDR1 and CDR2 are SGHVS and FNYEAQ. Trimming at V came to 5 bases and at J to 0 bases, leaving 7 bases not matched to a gene. This CDR3 has 16 residues. The CDR3 DNA follows: TGTGCCAGCAGCCCGGGACAGGGCGGGGTGAACACTGAAGCTTTCTTT. Encoded protein: CASSPGQGGVNTEAFF.

The chain uses TRBV3-1 (or the pseudogene TRBV3-2) and TRBJ2-2, with 11 bases matching TRBD2. CDR1 is LGHDT, CDR2 YNNKEL, per germline (reference sequence). This CDR3 has 18 amino acids. J was trimmed by 4 bases and V by 0 bases; bases with no gene match: 7. In DNA, the CDR3 is TGTGCCAGCAGCCAAGATATTGCTAGCGGGAGGACCACCGGGGAGCTGTTTTTT. Amino acid sequence: CASSQDIASGRTTGELFF.

This chain links TRBV27 with TRBJ2-2; 9 bases fit TRBD1. The CDR3 is made up of 17 amino acids. The J segment lost 10 bases and the V segment lost 5 bases, leaving 17 bases of the junction unmatched. The germline CDR1 and CDR2 sequences are MNHEY and SMNVEV (reference sequence). The CDR3 DNA sequence: TGTGCCAGCAGTCCTGAGTCCGGGACAGGGAGTGGGGTGGAGCTGTTTTTT. Protein sequence: CASSPESGTGSGVELFF.

V is TRBV6-2 or TRBV6-3 and J is TRBJ1-1, with TRBD1 as a possible D gene (5 bases). The germline V gene encodes CDR1 MNHEY and CDR2 SVGEGT. The V gene lost 5 bases and the J gene lost 1 base, with 8 bases spanning the gap. The CDR3 has 13 residues. The chain's CDR3 is CASSPQGNTEAFF. The CDR3 DNA is TGTGCCAGCAGTCCCCAGGGGAACACTGAAGCTTTCTTT.

The chain uses TRBV7-2 and TRBJ2-2, with 9 bases that match TRBD1. CDR1 is SGHTA and CDR2 is FQGNSA in the germline V gene. With V trimmed by 5 bases and J by 3 bases, 4 bases remained unmatched. This CDR3 has 15 amino acids. CDR3 amino acids: CASSPGTGYTGELFF. CDR3 nucleotides: TGTGCCAGCAGCCCTGGGACAGGGTACACCGGGGAGCTGTTTTTT.

V is TRBV9 and J is TRBJ2-6, with a tentative D call TRBD2 (7 bases). Germline V lookup: CDR1 SGDLS, CDR2 YYNGEE. This CDR3 comprises 21 residues. The V gene lost 4 bases and the J gene lost 2 bases, with 28 bases spanning the gap. CDR3 protein: CASSWGRNTGPGRPGANVLTF. As DNA, the CDR3 is TGTGCCAGCAGCTGGGGGCGAAATACAGGCCCCGGGAGGCCTGGGGCCAACGTCCTGACTTTC.

In its sample, this clone was seen once. The J gene is TRBJ1-1, the V gene TRBV3-1 (or the pseudogene TRBV3-2), with D hard to call. CDR3 size: 15 residues. V was clipped by 0 bases and J by 1 base, with 9 bases between them. Per germline, CDR1 LGHDT and CDR2 YNNKEL (reference sequence). The CDR3 is CASSQELSANTEAFF. CDR3 DNA: TGTGCCAGCAGCCAAGAACTGTCCGCGAACACTGAAGCTTTCTTT.

Here the CDR3 reads CASSTIAGEVSEQYF. CDR3 sequence (DNA): TGTGCCAGCTCCACCATAGCGGGAGAAGTAAGCGAGCAGTACTTC. V is TRBV18 and J is TRBJ2-7, with TRBD2 matching 9 bases. The CDR3 length is 15 residues. The V segment lost 6 bases and the J segment 6 bases; nucleotides outside the gene matches: 12. The germline V gene has CDR1 KGHSH and CDR2 LQKENI.

The chain employs TRBV5-6 and TRBJ2-2; TRBD2 matches at 11 bases. The germline V gene has CDR1 SGHDT and CDR2 YYEEEE. The CDR3 is 17 residues long. The V and J ends lost 2 bases and 6 bases, in that order; junction bases with no gene match: 9. For the CDR3, the DNA is TGTGCCAGCAGCTTAGGAACTAGCGGGAGTTTGGCCGGGGAGCTGTTTTTT. This translates into CASSLGTSGSLAGELFF.

The chain links TRBV7-2 to TRBJ2-3; a possible D gene is TRBD1 (6 bases). With 4 bases removed from V and 2 bases from J, the gap between germline ends came to 13 bases. This CDR3 region has 15 residues. CDR1 and CDR2 from the germline V gene are SGHTA and FQGNSA. In DNA form, the CDR3 reads TGTGCCAGCAGCTCCCGGGACATTGTCACAGATACGCAGTATTTT. Translation gives CASSSRDIVTDTQYF.

The rearrangement joins TRBV27 to TRBJ1-1; no firm D call. V lost 1 base to trimming and J lost 3 bases, with 6 bases between them. The CDR3 sequence is 13 residues long. Germline CDR1 and CDR2: MNHEY and SMNVEV (reference sequence). The CDR3 loop is CASSLWSYTEAFF. The CDR3 DNA is TGTGCCAGCAGTTTATGGAGTTACACTGAAGCTTTCTTT.

In this sample, this clone turned up once. The chain is built from TRBV7-9 and TRBJ1-5; 7 bases match TRBD1. In germline, CDR1 is SEHNR, CDR2 FQNEAQ (reference sequence). The CDR3 totals 17 residues. The V segment lost 1 base and the J segment 1 base; nucleotides outside the gene matches: 7. CDR3 DNA sequence: TGTGCCAGCAGCTTAGGTGGCCGGACAGGCAGCAATCAGCCCCAGCATTTT. It codes for CASSLGGRTGSNQPQHF. Drawing the rest from reference TRBV7-9 and TRBJ1-5, the complete variable domain is DTGVSQNPRHKITKRGQNVTFRCDPISEHNRLYWYRQTLGQGPEFLTYFQNEAQLEKSRLLSDRFSAERPKGSFSTLEIQRTEQGDSAMYLCASSLGGRTGSNQPQHFGDGTRLSIL.

This chain connects TRBV27 to TRBJ2-5; 8 bases map to TRBD1. The length of the CDR3 is 14 residues. J lost 5 bases, V lost 5 bases, and 7 bases had no gene match. In germline, CDR1 is MNHEY, CDR2 SMNVEV (reference sequence). The CDR3 nucleotides read TGTGCCAGCAGTCCGACCGGACAGGGCGAGACCCAGTACTTC. The encoded protein is CASSPTGQGETQYF.

The rearrangement links TRBV4-3 to TRBJ2-1; 7 positions agree with TRBD2. CDR3 length: 17 residues. CDR1 LGHNA and CDR2 YSLEER come from the germline V gene. V gave up 0 bases and J gave up 0 bases; unmatched junction bases: 5. CDR3 sequence reads: CASSQDPPSGSYNEQFF. The DNA for the CDR3 is TGCGCCAGCAGCCAAGATCCCCCTAGCGGCTCCTACAATGAGCAGTTCTTC.

The J gene is TRBJ2-7, the V gene TRBV3-1 (or the pseudogene TRBV3-2); D is unclear. CDR3 size: 15 residues. V lost 1 base and J lost 6, with 16 bases in between. Looked up from germline, CDR1 is LGHDT and CDR2 is YNNKEL (reference sequence). The CDR3, as DNA: TGTGCCAGCAGCCAAGCATTAACCAATCCGGGCGAGCAGTACTTC. Translation gives CASSQALTNPGEQYF.

J is TRBJ1-2 and V is TRBV28; no firm D call. There are 14 residues in the CDR3. Germline loops: CDR1 MDHEN, CDR2 SYDVKM. V gave up 5 bases and J gave up 2 bases, with 12 bases separating them. The CDR3 loop reads CASSDRSVNYGYTF. Here the CDR3 DNA reads TGTGCCAGCAGTGACCGGAGCGTAAACTATGGCTACACCTTC.

This clone was seen a single time. The gene calls are TRBV27 and TRBJ1-1; no reliable D call. From germline, CDR1 is MNHEY and CDR2 SMNVEV (reference sequence). Trimming removed 6 bases from V and 3 bases from J, with 14 bases in between. The CDR3 spans 14 residues. This chain's CDR3 is CASSPFARDTEAFF. The CDR3 bases are TGTGCCAGCAGCCCTTTCGCCCGGGACACTGAAGCTTTCTTT.

The chain uses TRBV3-1 (or the pseudogene TRBV3-2) and TRBJ2-3; D gene uncertain. V shed 2 bases and J shed 9 bases, with 9 bases lying between them. The CDR3 loop spans 12 amino acids. Looked up from germline, CDR1 is LGHDT and CDR2 is YNNKEL (reference sequence). The CDR3 loop reads CASSQLSETQYF. The CDR3 bases are TGTGCCAGCAGCCAACTCAGCGAGACGCAGTATTTT.

V and J are TRBV4-2 and TRBJ2-1; no definite D call. Germline-derived CDR1 and CDR2 are LGHNA and YNFKEQ. With 0 bases removed from V and 10 bases from J, the gap between germline ends came to 10 bases. CDR3 length: 13 residues. The DNA for the CDR3 is TGTGCCAGCAGCCAAGATGGGCTCGCCGAGCAGTTCTTC. Translating it yields CASSQDGLAEQFF.

The V and J genes are TRBV9 and TRBJ2-5, with TRBD1 matching 7 bases. The CDR3 consists of 16 residues. V lost 0 bases and J lost 4; bases outside the gene matches: 9. Germline V gives CDR1 SGDLS, CDR2 YYNGEE. The CDR3 reads CASSVGGIGGRETQYF. The DNA of the CDR3 is TGTGCCAGCAGCGTAGGGGGAATAGGGGGCCGAGAGACCCAGTACTTC. Full variable domain (remainder filled in from reference TRBV9 and TRBJ2-5): DSGVTQTPKHLITATGQRVTLRCSPRSGDLSVYWYQQSLDQGLQFLIQYYNGEERAKGNILERFSAQQFPDLHSELNLSSLELGDSALYFCASSVGGIGGRETQYFGPGTRLLVL.

V and J are TRBV10-3 and TRBJ1-3; no definite D call. The germline CDR1 and CDR2 sequences are ENHRY and SYGVKD. V was clipped by 2 bases and J by 0 bases, with 5 bases between them. The CDR3 runs to 14 residues. The CDR3 bases are TGTGCCATCAGTGAGGCGGGCTCTGGAAACACCATATATTTT. Translated, it gives CAISEAGSGNTIYF.

The rearrangement joins TRBV6-6 to TRBJ2-2; D not certain. The CDR3 has 12 amino acids. Looked up from germline, CDR1 is MNHNY and CDR2 is SVGAGI (reference sequence). Trimming left V 6 bases short and J 3 bases short, with 5 bases between. Here the CDR3 reads CASSPYTGELFF. Written as DNA, the CDR3 is TGTGCCAGCAGCCCTTACACCGGGGAGCTGTTTTTT.

The chain recombines TRBV5-1 with TRBJ1-1; no definite D call. Trimming stripped 3 bases from V and 0 bases from J, with 9 bases between. CDR1 is SGHRS, CDR2 YFSETQ, per germline. The CDR3 contains 14 residues. Here the CDR3 reads CASSSAGVNTEAFF. CDR3 DNA sequence: TGCGCCAGCAGCTCGGCAGGTGTGAACACTGAAGCTTTCTTT.